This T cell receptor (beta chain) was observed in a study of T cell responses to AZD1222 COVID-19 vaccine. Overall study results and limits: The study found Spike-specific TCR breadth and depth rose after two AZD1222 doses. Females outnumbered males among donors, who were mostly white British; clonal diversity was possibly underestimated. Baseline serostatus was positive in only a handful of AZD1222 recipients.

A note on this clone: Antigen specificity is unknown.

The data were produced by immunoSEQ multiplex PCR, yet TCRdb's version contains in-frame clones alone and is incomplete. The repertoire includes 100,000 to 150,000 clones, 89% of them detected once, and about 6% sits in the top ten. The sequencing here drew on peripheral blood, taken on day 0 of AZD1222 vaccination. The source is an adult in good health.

The CDR3 nucleotides read TGTGCCAGCAGTGAGGGATTGCCAGGGAATGAAAAACTGTTTTTT. Translating gives CASSEGLPGNEKLFF. This rearrangement joins TRBV25-1 to TRBJ1-4; D may be TRBD1 (5 bases). CDR1 is MGHDK, CDR2 SYGVNS, per germline. The CDR3 is made up of 15 amino acids. V lost 3 bases and J lost 5, with 13 bases in between.